The 17 T cell receptor beta chains presented below share a single source sample, sequenced in a study of blood T cell repertoires in COVID-19. Sequencing used immunoSEQ multiplex PCR; TCRdb keeps in-frame clones, though not all of them. The sample has around 64,000 clones, about nine tenths seen once. What was sequenced was peripheral blood. The receptors here all came from a human donor in a cohort sampled during active COVID-19.

The V and J genes are TRBV6-5 and TRBJ1-4; D gene ambiguous. The germline V gene has CDR1 MNHEY and CDR2 SVGAGI. The CDR3 extends over 13 amino acids. V gave up 3 bases and J gave up 12 bases, with 14 bases separating them. This chain's CDR3 is CASSYQFGRELFF. The CDR3 bases are TGTGCCAGCAGTTATCAGTTCGGGAGGGAACTGTTTTTT.

The chain links TRBV5-4 to TRBJ2-3; 11 bases map to TRBD2. The germline V gene encodes CDR1 SGHNT and CDR2 YYREEE (reference sequence). The CDR3 extends over 15 amino acids. Unmatched junction bases numbered 5, after V lost 2 bases and J lost 6 bases. This chain's CDR3 is CASSFFSGGEDTQYF. The CDR3, as DNA: TGTGCCAGCAGCTTCTTTAGCGGGGGGGAGGATACGCAGTATTTT.

The rearrangement links TRBV4-2 to TRBJ2-7; TRBD2 aligns across 8 bases. V gave up 6 bases and J gave up 2 bases; unmatched junction bases: 9. Looked up from germline, CDR1 is LGHNA and CDR2 is YNFKEQ. There are 15 residues in the CDR3. CDR3 region: CASRPYTSGPYEQYF. CDR3 nucleotides: TGTGCCAGCAGACCCTATACTAGCGGCCCCTACGAGCAGTACTTC.

The CDR3 DNA reads TGTGCCAGCAGCTTGCGACTAGCGGTCGGTGAGCAGTTCTTC. Encoded protein: CASSLRLAVGEQFF. The rearrangement joins TRBV7-2 to TRBJ2-1, with 9 bases that match TRBD2. The CDR3 contains 14 residues. The germline V gene encodes CDR1 SGHTA and CDR2 FQGNSA. The trim removed 3 bases at V and 9 bases at J, leaving 6 bases unmatched.

This clone was found once. The V gene is TRBV9, the J gene TRBJ2-7; TRBD1 matches 8 bases. Germline V gene sequence: CDR1 SGDLS, CDR2 YYNGEE. J gave up 1 base and V 6 bases, and 6 bases lay outside the gene matches. There are 14 residues in the CDR3. The CDR3 DNA reads as TGTGCCAGCAACCGACAGGGGATGTCCTACGAGCAGTACTTC. Translated: CASNRQGMSYEQYF.

This rearrangement joins TRBV15 to TRBJ1-6; a weak D match, TRBD1 (6 bases). Germline V CDR1 and CDR2: LNHNV, YYDKDF (reference sequence). This CDR3 spans 14 amino acids. V dropped 6 bases and J dropped 11 bases, with 17 bases sitting between them. The CDR3 reads CATSPGTLRTPLHF. The DNA of the CDR3 is TGTGCCACCAGTCCCGGGACACTGCGGACACCCCTCCACTTT.

V and J are TRBV7-9 and TRBJ1-3, with 7 bases identical to TRBD1. V dropped 3 bases and J dropped 0; count of bases not matched to a gene: 2. Looked up from germline, CDR1 is SEHNR and CDR2 is FQNEAQ (reference sequence). The CDR3 covers 15 residues. The CDR3 nucleotides read TGTGCCAGCAGCTTGGGGGACAGCTCTGGAAACACCATATATTTT. Translated: CASSLGDSSGNTIYF.

J is TRBJ2-2 and V is TRBV7-9; 7 positions agree with TRBD1. This CDR3 comprises 17 residues. The V gene's germline CDR1 is SEHNR and CDR2 FQNEAQ (reference sequence). J lost 8 bases, V lost 3 bases, and 15 bases had no gene match. The CDR3 DNA sequence: TGTGCCAGCAGCTTGGATTCGACAGGGAAACGGCTTGGGGAGCTGTTTTTT. It translates to CASSLDSTGKRLGELFF.

The chain uses TRBV6-2 or TRBV6-3 and TRBJ2-2; maybe TRBD1 (5 bases). V lost 6 bases and J lost 0, with 14 bases in between. In germline, CDR1 is MNHEY, CDR2 SVGEGT. The CDR3 is 16 residues long. The CDR3 is CASSPITGTNTGELFF. As DNA, the CDR3 is TGTGCCAGCAGCCCCATAACAGGCACGAACACCGGGGAGCTGTTTTTT.

A single count supports this clone. V is TRBV7-2 and J is TRBJ1-2; perhaps TRBD1 as D (6 bases). CDR1 is SGHTA, CDR2 FQGNSA, per germline. Trimming took off 5 bases at V and 4 bases at J, with 14 bases between the two ends. The CDR3 runs 14 residues. The CDR3 DNA is TGTGCCAGCAGCGCGGACAGCTCGACCTATGGCTACACCTTC. This translates into CASSADSSTYGYTF.

V usage is TRBV2 and J usage is TRBJ1-5, with a weak D call TRBD1 (5 bases). V was cut by 5 bases and J by 5 bases, with 13 bases left in between. Germline V gives CDR1 SNHLY, CDR2 FYNNEI. This CDR3 contains 14 residues. The CDR3 sequence: CASSLATGDQPQHF. Written as DNA, the CDR3 is TGTGCCAGCAGTCTAGCGACGGGGGATCAGCCCCAGCATTTT.

The chain combines TRBV7-3 with TRBJ2-5; TRBD1 aligns across 11 bases. The CDR3 consists of 16 residues. The germline gives CDR1 SGHTA, CDR2 FQGTGA. The trim removed 2 bases at V and 5 bases at J, leaving 7 bases unmatched. CDR3 sequence: CASSLQGQGVVETQYF. DNA of the CDR3: TGTGCCAGCAGCTTACAGGGACAGGGGGTAGTGGAGACCCAGTACTTC.

V usage is TRBV6-4 and J usage is TRBJ2-5, with TRBD1 identical over 12 bases. The CDR3 has 19 residues. Germline V gives CDR1 MRHNA, CDR2 SNTAGT. Trimming took 7 bases from V and 5 from J; bases not matched to a gene: 20. CDR3 nucleotides: TGTGCCAGCAACGGCCTACCGGGACAGGGGGCCGAGGGGGCGGAGACCCAGTACTTC. Translating gives CASNGLPGQGAEGAETQYF.

This chain links TRBV29-1 with TRBJ1-2; the D is unclear. This CDR3 has 12 residues. Germline V gene data show CDR1 as SQVTM and CDR2 as ANQGSEA. Trimming pared 6 bases from V and 5 bases from J, leaving 13 bases between. DNA for the CDR3: TGCAGCGTCTCACCCGGGGATTATGGCTACACCTTC. As protein: CSVSPGDYGYTF. The full variable domain, its missing parts supplied by reference TRBV29-1 and TRBJ1-2, is SAVISQKPSRDICQRGTSLTIQCQVDSQVTMMFWYRQQPGQSLTLIATANQGSEATYESGFVIDKFPISRPNLTFSTLTVSNMSPEDSSIYLCSVSPGDYGYTFGSGTRLTVV.

The chain links TRBV2 to TRBJ2-2; D possibly corresponds to TRBD2 (5 bases). The V gene's germline CDR1 is SNHLY and CDR2 FYNNEI. V was pared by 8 bases and J by 7 bases, with 20 bases between. The CDR3 extends over 15 amino acids. CDR3 in amino acids: CASGYQQARDGELFF. CDR3 coding DNA: TGTGCCAGCGGCTACCAGCAGGCTCGGGACGGGGAGCTGTTTTTT. Looking up the rest from reference TRBV2 and TRBJ2-2 gives the full variable domain: EPEVTQTPSHQVTQMGQEVILRCVPISNHLYFYWYRQILGQKVEFLVSFYNNEISEKSEIFDDQFSVERPDGSNFTLKIRSTKLEDSAMYFCASGYQQARDGELFFGEGSRLTVL.

The chain couples TRBV24-1 to TRBJ2-3; 11 bases align to TRBD2. Per germline, CDR1 KGHDR and CDR2 SFDVKD. This CDR3 contains 21 residues. J was trimmed by 3 bases and V by 4 bases; bases with no gene match: 20. The CDR3 spells CATSDLRLAGFNYGLTDTQYF. CDR3 coding DNA: TGTGCCACCAGTGACCTGAGACTAGCGGGGTTCAATTACGGGCTAACAGATACGCAGTATTTT.

The chain joins TRBV11-2 to TRBJ2-7; D not resolved. This CDR3 comprises 14 residues. Germline V gene data show CDR1 as SGHAT and CDR2 as FQNNGV. The V gene lost 4 bases and the J gene lost 3 bases, with 13 bases spanning the gap. CDR3 sequence: CASSSTTIYYEQYF. The CDR3 DNA is TGTGCCAGCAGCTCAACTACCATTTACTACGAGCAGTACTTC.